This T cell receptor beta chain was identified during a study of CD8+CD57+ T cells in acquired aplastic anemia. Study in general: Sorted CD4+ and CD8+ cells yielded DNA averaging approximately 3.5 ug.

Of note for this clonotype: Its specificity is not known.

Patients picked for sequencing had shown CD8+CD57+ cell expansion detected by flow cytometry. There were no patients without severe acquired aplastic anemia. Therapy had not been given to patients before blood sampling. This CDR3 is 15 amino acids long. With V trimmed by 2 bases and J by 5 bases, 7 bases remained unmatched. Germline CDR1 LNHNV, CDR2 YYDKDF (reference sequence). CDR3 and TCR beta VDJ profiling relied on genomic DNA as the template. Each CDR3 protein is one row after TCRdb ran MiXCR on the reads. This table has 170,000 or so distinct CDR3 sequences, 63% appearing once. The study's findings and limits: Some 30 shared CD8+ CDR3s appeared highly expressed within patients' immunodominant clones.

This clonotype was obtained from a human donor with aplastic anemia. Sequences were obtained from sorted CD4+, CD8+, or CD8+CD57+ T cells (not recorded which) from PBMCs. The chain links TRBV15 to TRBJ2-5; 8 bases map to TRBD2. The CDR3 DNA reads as TGTGCCACCAGCAGAACCGGGGGGGCCGGGGAGACCCAGTACTTC. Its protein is CATSRTGGAGETQYF.